The present entry profiles one TCR beta chain with its context. This clonotype has at least ten counts. The antigen this receptor binds is unknown. The record has no base qualities; no much larger clone is one base away. The sample comes from a study of T cell repertoires in cytomegalovirus infection (dated by TCRdb to about 2019). About the full investigation: Because public TCR beta signatures pointed to carriage of CMV infection together with the matching HLA type, the HLA type of each donor mattered for the analysis.

V drops 5 bases and J drops 4 bases, leaving 14 bases in between. The CDR3 runs 14 amino acids, cysteine and phenylalanine included. Only CDR3 DNA remains: 42 bases, in frame from the first base. General study outcomes and caveats: The ex vivo response was dominated by HLA-C-restricted CMV-specific TCR beta clonotypes, which also provided the single most frequent clonotype in two of eight donors. Cumulative frequency of public TCR beta family members discriminated carriers of CMV infection plus the relevant HLA type in this cohort and an independent 352-donor cohort.

The sample was run on an Illumina HiSeq 1500. In TCRdb, the public reads were trimmed at Q25 with fastp and aligned with MiXCR, with productive beta chains retained. Identical CDR3 protein sequences are pooled into one entry, listed with their most common genes and DNA. The sample table holds about 400,000 distinct CDR3 sequences, of which roughly 20% were seen once. Approximately 10% of the sample rests with the top ten. The source material was PBMCs. The rearrangement joined TRBV12-3 or TRBV12-4 to TRBJ1-1; no confident D gene assignment can be made. The source is a human donor in good health (CMV status not recorded). Some clones in this sample may be carry-over from other donors' samples. DNA sequence: TGTGCCAGCAGTCGAACTAACATTGCCACTGAAGCTTTCTTT. This sequence encodes CASSRTNIATEAFF.